A selection of T cell receptor beta chains follows, all from one sample in a study of blood T cell repertoires in COVID-19. Data came from immunoSEQ multiplex PCR; TCRdb stores just in-frame clones and leaves some out. This sample has some 230,000 clones, with about nine tenths found just once. Sequencing was done on a sample of peripheral blood. The receptors stem from a man between 25 and 39 years old who had recovered from COVID-19. The CDR3 runs from the conserved cysteine through the conserved F or W. A D gene is named only where the DNA matches it firmly. Clone size, where shown, is once, few, many, or a class for clones that have expanded.

>TRBV19|TRBJ2-3|TRBD2|.
CASSIGGGTDTQYF
TGTGCCAGTAGTATCGGGGGGGGGACAGATACGCAGTATTTT
>TRBV12-3/TRBV12-4|TRBJ1-1|.|.
CASSNGNTEAFF
TGTGCCAGCAGCAACGGGAACACTGAAGCTTTCTTT
>TRBV27|TRBJ2-2|.|.
CASSDGASTYYTGELFF
TGTGCCAGCAGTGACGGTGCTAGCACATATTACACCGGGGAGCTGTTTTTT
>TRBV6-5|TRBJ1-2|TRBD1|once
CASSTTGASNYGYTF
TGTGCCAGCAGTACCACAGGGGCATCAAACTATGGCTACACCTTC
>TRBV6-5|TRBJ1-2|TRBD1|.
CASSPDRVSNGYTF
TGTGCCAGCAGCCCGGACAGGGTTTCGAATGGCTACACCTTC
>TRBV4-1|TRBJ1-2|.|.
CASSPSVTDPNGYTF
TGCGCCAGCAGCCCTTCTGTGACAGATCCCAATGGCTACACCTTC
>TRBV4-1|TRBJ2-7|TRBD1|.
CASSQDRLSYEQYF
TGCGCCAGCAGCCAGGACAGGTTATCCTACGAGCAGTACTTC
>TRBV5-5|TRBJ2-3|.|.
CASSLADHSSTDTQYF
TGTGCCAGCAGCTTGGCCGATCACTCTAGCACAGATACGCAGTATTTT
>TRBV9|TRBJ2-4|.|.
CASSASGGATKNIQYF
TGTGCCAGCAGCGCAAGTGGGGGGGCCACCAAAAACATTCAGTACTTC
>TRBV9|TRBJ2-3|TRBD2|once
CASSVGVSGGAKQYF
TGTGCCAGCAGCGTAGGGGTTAGCGGGGGGGCCAAGCAGTATTTT
>TRBV30|TRBJ2-3|.|.
CAWSVLAYTDTQYF
TGTGCCTGGAGTGTTCTAGCCTACACAGATACGCAGTATTTT
>TRBV6-4|TRBJ1-1|.|.
CASSAEVNTEAFF
TGTGCCAGCAGTGCTGAGGTGAACACTGAAGCTTTCTTT